This T cell receptor beta chain was sequenced for a study of T-cell memory formation after mild COVID-19. CDR3 length: 13 amino acids. In germline, CDR1 is DFQATT, CDR2 SNEGSKA (reference sequence). Trimming shortened V by 6 bases and J by 1 base, and 12 bases separated the two germline ends. Study findings and constraints: Researchers report contracting CD4+ clones mostly in CM and EM, with CD8+ clones in EMRA. There were some responding clones in pre-infection memory, which suggested that cross-reactive memory had joined.

This clonotype came up a few times. Its antigen is still unknown. Researchers used 5'RACE with constant-segment primers to make TCR alpha and TCR beta cDNA libraries that carry sample barcodes and UMIs. MiXCR, run by TCRdb on the 5' RACE reads, gives a single entry per CDR3 protein. In the table there are approximately 350,000 distinct CDR3 sequences, 10% to 15% of which are singletons. This rearrangement joins TRBV20-1 to TRBJ1-1; no firm D call. The sample consisted of PBMCs or a T cell subset sorted from them (not recorded which). The sequence derives from a man between 18 and 35 years old who had mild COVID-19 (a few samples of this study predate the infection). Cell type and time point are not known. The DNA for the CDR3 is TGCAGTGCCGGGAAACACCCGAACACTGAAGCTTTCTTT. Translating it yields CSAGKHPNTEAFF.